This T cell receptor (beta chain) was identified in a study of CD8+ T cells in alopecia areata. With respect to this clone: Its specificity is unknown.

The treatment: oral pan-JAK inhibitor, 5-10 mg twice daily. Study-wide findings and caveats: It was lesional scalp, especially alopecia totalis/universalis, that showed higher clonality than normal scalp. Persistence during tofacitinib was seen for many expanded lesional clones in scalp and blood.

Investigators isolated RNA and reverse transcribed it into cDNA to act as the sequencing template. Repertoires were generated with immunoSEQ multiplex PCR, while TCRdb's copy carries only in-frame clones and drops some. In the table there are 200,000 or so clones, 58% of which are singletons. The sequencing used CD4+ T cells sorted from blood, collected at week 24, from a patient treated with tofacitinib. This clonotype was sampled from a human donor with alopecia areata.

The DNA of the CDR3 is TGTGCCATCAGTGGGACAGGGGATTTCTCAGATACGCAGTATTTT. Protein sequence: CAISGTGDFSDTQYF. The rearrangement links TRBV10-3 to TRBJ2-3, with 9 bases matching TRBD1. The germline gives CDR1 ENHRY, CDR2 SYGVKD. The CDR3 length is 15 residues. The V gene end was trimmed by 4 bases and the J gene end by 4 bases; junction bases not matched to a gene: 6.